Presented here are 30 T cell receptor beta chains from one specimen sequenced in a study of T cell repertoires in cytomegalovirus infection. TCRdb analysed the reads with MiXCR anew, one entry per CDR3 protein. The sample includes approximately 500,000 distinct CDR3 sequences, approximately 10% of them seen just once. The sequenced sample consisted of PBMCs. These receptors originate from a human donor in good health (CMV status not recorded). Some clones in this sample may be carry-over from other donors' samples.

This clonotype occurred many times. This chain links TRBV2 with TRBJ2-3; TRBD1 or TRBD2 may be the D gene (5 bases each). The germline V gene encodes CDR1 SNHLY and CDR2 FYNNEI. The length of the CDR3 is 13 residues. Trimming took 11 bases from V and 4 from J, leaving 16 bases between them. The CDR3 here is CARAPGSSDTQYF. Here the CDR3 DNA reads TGTGCCCGAGCCCCAGGGAGCTCAGATACGCAGTATTTT.

The chain has TRBV6-5 and TRBJ2-1, with D perhaps TRBD1 or TRBD2 (5 bases each). Germline-derived CDR1 and CDR2 are MNHEY and SVGAGI. V lost 2 bases and J lost 4, with 6 bases in between. CDR3 length: 13 amino acids. CDR3 sequence (DNA): TGTGCCAGCAGTTACGAGGGGTACAATGAGCAGTTCTTC. It encodes CASSYEGYNEQFF.

This clonotype came up many times. The chain joins TRBV7-9 to TRBJ2-2; 7 bases fit TRBD1. V gave up 2 bases and J gave up 5 bases; unmatched junction bases: 2. The V gene's germline CDR1 is SEHNR and CDR2 FQNEAQ (reference sequence). The CDR3 consists of 14 residues. As DNA, the CDR3 is TGTGCCAGCAGCTTACAGGGGGTGACCGGGGAGCTGTTTTTT. This codes for CASSLQGVTGELFF.

The chain recombines TRBV6-5 with TRBJ2-7; 10 bases line up with TRBD1. This CDR3 region has 15 residues. The ends lost 11 bases at V and 2 bases at J; junction bases unmatched: 12. Germline CDR1 MNHEY, CDR2 SVGAGI. The CDR3 region is CAEETGGKLAYEQYF. The CDR3 bases are TGTGCCGAGGAGACAGGGGGCAAGTTGGCCTACGAGCAGTACTTC.

This clonotype has a count of ten or more. The V gene is TRBV7-2, the J gene TRBJ2-1, with D maybe TRBD2 (5 bases). V shed 5 bases and J shed 7 bases, with 9 bases lying between them. Germline CDR1 is SGHTA and CDR2 is FQGNSA. This CDR3 has 12 amino acids. CDR3 in amino acids: CASSREWNEQFF. CDR3 sequence (DNA): TGTGCCAGCAGCCGGGAATGGAATGAGCAGTTCTTC.

This rearrangement joins TRBV27 to TRBJ2-5; D is uncertain. Looked up from germline, CDR1 is MNHEY and CDR2 is SMNVEV (reference sequence). Trimming removed 2 bases at V and 4 bases at J, with 11 bases between. The CDR3 runs to 14 residues. This CDR3 reads CASSLSPAAETQYF. CDR3 in DNA: TGTGCCAGCAGTTTAAGTCCAGCAGCAGAGACCCAGTACTTC.

The sample holds many counts of this clonotype. The rearrangement uses TRBV10-3 and TRBJ2-3; possible D gene TRBD2, 7 bases. The CDR3 is 13 residues long. Trimming shortened V by 8 bases and J by 1 base, and 10 bases separated the two germline ends. CDR1 and CDR2 (germline): ENHRY, SYGVKD. CDR3 loop: CAIGGGGTDTQYF. The CDR3 DNA reads as TGTGCCATCGGGGGGGGCGGCACAGATACGCAGTATTTT.

The table lists this clonotype with many counts. CDR3 protein: CSARVPKETQYF. CDR3 in DNA: TGCAGTGCTAGAGTTCCTAAGGAGACCCAGTACTTC. The chain has TRBV20-1 and TRBJ2-5, with D hard to call. Germline CDR1 reads DFQATT; CDR2 reads SNEGSKA (reference sequence). Trimming removed 1 base at V and 5 bases at J, with 8 bases between. The CDR3 totals 12 residues.

The table lists this clonotype with many counts. The chain couples TRBV5-1 to TRBJ2-5; TRBD1 might be the D (6 bases). The CDR3 is 15 amino acids. Germline loops: CDR1 SGHRS, CDR2 YFSETQ. V was shortened by 4 bases and J by 5 bases, with 18 bases between the two germline ends. DNA for the CDR3: TGCGCCAGCAGCGATGGCTCAGGGGCGCATGAGACCCAGTACTTC. This encodes CASSDGSGAHETQYF.

In this sample, this clonotype turned up a few times. This chain connects TRBV20-1 to TRBJ2-4; D perhaps matches TRBD2 (5 bases). Deletions cut 5 bases from V and 0 bases from J, with 8 bases between. Germline values: CDR1 DFQATT, CDR2 SNEGSKA (reference sequence). This CDR3 region has 13 residues. The chain's CDR3 is CSARAEAKNIQYF. CDR3 in DNA: TGCAGTGCTCGAGCGGAAGCCAAAAACATTCAGTACTTC.

This clonotype was seen ten or more times. This rearrangement joins TRBV18 to TRBJ2-1, with D perhaps TRBD2 (5 bases). The CDR3 totals 14 residues. The germline CDR1 and CDR2 sequences are KGHSH and LQKENI. Trimming stripped 2 bases from V and 9 bases from J, with 14 bases between. In DNA form, the CDR3 reads TGTGCCAGCTCACCAGGCGGGTTGGAGTGTGAGCAGTTCTTC. This sequence encodes CASSPGGLECEQFF.

This clonotype turned up a few times. The V gene is TRBV20-1, the J gene TRBJ1-3; 8 bases align to TRBD1. CDR1 is DFQATT and CDR2 is SNEGSKA in the germline V gene (reference sequence). Unmatched junction bases numbered 14, after V lost 1 base and J lost 0 bases. The length of the CDR3 is 19 residues. Here the CDR3 DNA reads TGCAGTGCTAGAGGCCATGCAGAGACAGGGGTTCTCTCTGGAAACACCATATATTTT. Protein sequence: CSARGHAETGVLSGNTIYF.

This clonotype was detected a few times. CDR3 bases: TGTGCCAGCTCCTTCGTAGCTACCTACGAGCAGTACTTC. Protein: CASSFVATYEQYF. The chain recombines TRBV6-1 with TRBJ2-7; unclear D gene. Germline CDR1 reads MNHNS; CDR2 reads SASEGT. This CDR3 has 13 amino acids. V dropped 8 bases and J dropped 2 bases, with 13 bases sitting between them.

For the CDR3, the DNA is TGTGCCACCAGCACCAACAGGGCAACTAATGAAAAACTGTTTTTT. Translating it yields CATSTNRATNEKLFF. The chain couples TRBV15 to TRBJ1-4; D possibly corresponds to TRBD1 (6 bases). The germline V and J ends were trimmed by 4 bases and 0 bases, with 9 bases remaining between them. Germline V lookup: CDR1 LNHNV, CDR2 YYDKDF (reference sequence). This CDR3 region has 15 residues. The whole variable domain, filled in from reference TRBV15 and TRBJ1-4, reads DAMVIQNPRYQVTQFGKPVTLSCSQTLNHNVMYWYQQKSSQAPKLLFHYYDKDFNNEADTPDNFQSRRPNTSFCFLDIRSPGLGDTAMYLCATSTNRATNEKLFFGSGTQLSVL.

The table lists this clonotype with a few counts. The chain couples TRBV18 to TRBJ2-1; the match to TRBD1 covers 12 bases. The germline V gene has CDR1 KGHSH and CDR2 LQKENI. There are 15 residues in the CDR3. The junction had 6 bases not matched to a gene; V was cut back by 3 bases and J by 9 bases. The CDR3 nucleotides read TGTGCCAGCTCACCCGGGGGACAGGGGGCTGGTGAGCAGTTCTTC. Translated: CASSPGGQGAGEQFF.

This clonotype has just a few counts. This chain links TRBV9 with TRBJ2-1; D possibly corresponds to TRBD1 (7 bases). CDR1 SGDLS and CDR2 YYNGEE come from the germline V gene. V was cut by 3 bases and J by 8 bases, with 18 bases left in between. CDR3 length equals 15 residues. The CDR3 loop reads CASSETGTAGDEQFF. The CDR3 nucleotides read TGTGCCAGCAGCGAAACCGGGACAGCGGGCGATGAGCAGTTCTTC.

There are many counts of this clonotype. CDR3: CASSQDLKAGGDNEQFF. The DNA of the CDR3 is TGTGCCAGCAGCCAAGATCTAAAAGCGGGAGGTGACAATGAGCAGTTCTTC. The V gene is TRBV4-2, the J gene TRBJ2-1; 9 bases are a match to TRBD2. The CDR3 is 17 residues long. The junction had 8 bases not matched to a gene; V was cut back by 0 bases and J by 5 bases. CDR1 is LGHNA and CDR2 is YNFKEQ in the germline V gene.

This clonotype was detected a few times. V gene TRBV30 combines with J gene TRBJ1-6; unclear D gene. CDR3 size: 12 residues. Germline CDR1 reads GTSNPN; CDR2 reads SVGIG (reference sequence). V lost 5 bases and J 10 bases, leaving 12 bases between the germline ends. The DNA of the CDR3 is TGTGCCTGGCAGGCTCAACGGTCACCCCTCCACTTT. Its protein is CAWQAQRSPLHF.

This clonotype was seen repeatedly, ten times or more. V and J are TRBV12-3 or TRBV12-4 and TRBJ1-1; no clear D. Trimming left V 4 bases short and J 4 bases short, with 10 bases between. The CDR3 spans 13 residues. The CDR3 sequence: CASSYTVGTEAFF. The CDR3 DNA is TGTGCCAGCAGTTACACTGTAGGCACTGAAGCTTTCTTT.

The chain recombines TRBV29-1 with TRBJ2-3; TRBD2 agrees at 8 bases. Trimming removed 8 bases from V and 1 base from J; junction bases left unmatched: 8. There are 14 residues in the CDR3. Germline CDR1 is SQVTM and CDR2 is ANQGSEA. The CDR3 DNA reads TGCAGCTCCTCCGCAGCGGGGGGCACAGATACGCAGTATTTT. Translating gives CSSSAAGGTDTQYF.

The chain has TRBV5-1 and TRBJ2-1; 10 bases line up with TRBD1. V was clipped by 7 bases and J by 6 bases; unmatched bases: 10. The CDR3 length is 15 residues. Germline V CDR1 and CDR2: SGHRS, YFSETQ. The CDR3 region is CASRWTGGSPNEQFF. The CDR3 DNA is TGCGCCAGCCGATGGACAGGGGGTAGTCCCAATGAGCAGTTCTTC.

This clonotype was recorded a few times. A read error may account for a junction end that differs from germline. This chain uses TRBV29-1 with TRBJ2-1, with 7 positions matching TRBD2. Germline V gene data show CDR1 as SQVTM and CDR2 as ANQGSEA. CDR3 length: 13 amino acids. The CDR3 coding sequence is TGCAGCGTTGAAGCCTTAGGGCGGGAGATTCCTCATTTC. Protein: CSVEALGREIPHF.

This sequence joins TRBV6-1 and TRBJ2-7; 8 nucleotides match TRBD1. The CDR3 spans 16 residues. Germline-derived CDR1 and CDR2 are MNHNS and SASEGT. V lost 5 bases to trimming and J lost 3 bases; unmatched junction nucleotides: 12. CDR3 in amino acids: CASSPLPGTGFYEQYF. In DNA form, the CDR3 reads TGTGCCAGCAGTCCCCTCCCCGGGACAGGATTCTACGAGCAGTACTTC.

This clonotype appeared a few times. The CDR3 DNA reads as TGTGCCAGCAGCCAACCCAGCGGACTAGCCAAAAACATTCAGTACTTC. Translating gives CASSQPSGLAKNIQYF. The V call is TRBV3-1, the J call TRBJ2-4; a weak D match, TRBD2 (5 bases). Germline-derived CDR1 and CDR2 are LGHDT and YNNKEL (reference sequence). The CDR3 runs 16 residues. The V end lost 2 bases, the J end lost 0 bases, and 11 bases lay between the germline ends.

This clonotype was picked up many times. J is TRBJ2-6 and V is TRBV15; 9 nucleotides line up with TRBD2. Germline trimming cut 0 bases from V and 2 bases from J; bases unmatched to any gene: 5. Germline V gene sequence: CDR1 LNHNV, CDR2 YYDKDF (reference sequence). The CDR3 totals 18 residues. CDR3 DNA: TGTGCCACCAGCAGAGATGTCGCGGGAGGGCCTGGGGCCAACGTCCTGACTTTC. Residues: CATSRDVAGGPGANVLTF.

This clonotype was counted at least ten times. J is TRBJ1-1 and V is TRBV10-3, with D possibly being TRBD1 (5 bases). CDR3 size: 14 residues. V lost 7 bases, J lost 2 bases, and 14 bases lay in between. The germline V gene encodes CDR1 ENHRY and CDR2 SYGVKD. CDR3 sequence (DNA): TGTGCCATCAAGGAGTCAGGGCCCAACACTGAAGCTTTCTTT. Its protein product is CAIKESGPNTEAFF.

This clonotype appeared many times. The chain uses TRBV5-1 and TRBJ2-1; 7 bases fit TRBD2. Germline V gene lookup returns CDR1 SGHRS and CDR2 YFSETQ. After removal of 3 bases from V and 8 bases from J, the junction contained 8 bases not matched to a gene. The CDR3 sequence is 14 residues long. The CDR3, as DNA: TGCGCCAGCAGCTCCCGGACTAGGAGGGATGAGCAGTTCTTC. Protein: CASSSRTRRDEQFF.

This clonotype was counted many times. The V and J genes are TRBV7-2 and TRBJ2-2, with a tentative D call TRBD1 (5 bases). V dropped 0 bases and J dropped 9 bases, with 11 bases sitting between them. The CDR3 runs 14 residues. Germline V gene lookup returns CDR1 SGHTA and CDR2 FQGNSA. The DNA of the CDR3 is TGTGCCAGCAGCTTAGCGCAGGGCCCCCGGGAGCTGTTTTTT. Its translation: CASSLAQGPRELFF.

The sample holds many counts of this clonotype. V usage is TRBV2 and J usage is TRBJ1-6; possible D gene TRBD1, 6 bases. Looked up from germline, CDR1 is SNHLY and CDR2 is FYNNEI. Trimming shortened V by 0 bases and J by 7 bases, and 7 bases separated the two germline ends. This CDR3 has 14 amino acids. The CDR3 sequence is CASSEAGQNSPLHF. The CDR3 DNA is TGTGCCAGCAGTGAAGCCGGACAGAATTCACCCCTCCACTTT.

The V and J genes are TRBV29-1 and TRBJ1-1, with no clear D. Trimming left V 4 bases short and J 4 bases short, with 13 bases between. The germline V gene has CDR1 SQVTM and CDR2 ANQGSEA. The length of the CDR3 is 13 residues. CDR3 sequence reads: CSVVTVPLTEAFF. The CDR3 nucleotides read TGCAGCGTTGTAACGGTCCCGCTCACTGAAGCTTTCTTT.